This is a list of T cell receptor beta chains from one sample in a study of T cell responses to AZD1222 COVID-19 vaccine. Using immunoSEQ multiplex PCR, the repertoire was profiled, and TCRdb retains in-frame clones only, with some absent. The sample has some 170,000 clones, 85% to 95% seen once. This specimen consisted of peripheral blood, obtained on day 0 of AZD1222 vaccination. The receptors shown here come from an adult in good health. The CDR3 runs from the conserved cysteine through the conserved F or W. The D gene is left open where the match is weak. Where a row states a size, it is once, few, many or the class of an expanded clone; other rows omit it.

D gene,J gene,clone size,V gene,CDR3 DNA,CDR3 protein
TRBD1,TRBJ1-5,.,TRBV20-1,TGCAGTGCTAGTGCCGGGACAGGGGGCAGTCAGCCCCAGCATTTT,CSASAGTGGSQPQHF
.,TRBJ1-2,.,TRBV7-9,TGTGCCAGCAGCTTAGCTCTCTCCACCACCTATGGCTACACCTTC,CASSLALSTTYGYTF
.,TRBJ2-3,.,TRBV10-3,TGTGCCATCAGCGAACAGGTCCCGGGCACAGATACGCAGTATTTT,CAISEQVPGTDTQYF
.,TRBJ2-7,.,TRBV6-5,TGTGCCAGCAGTTACGGCGCCCCTTACGAGCAGTACTTC,CASSYGAPYEQYF
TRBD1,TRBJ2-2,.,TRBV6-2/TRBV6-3,TGTGCCAGCAGCGGACAGGGAACCGGGGAGCTGTTTTTT,CASSGQGTGELFF
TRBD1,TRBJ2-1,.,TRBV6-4,TGTGCCAGCAGTGAGGGGACAGCCTCCGGGGATGAGCAGTTCTTC,CASSEGTASGDEQFF
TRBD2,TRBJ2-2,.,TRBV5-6,TGTGCCAGCAGCATAGCGACTAGCGGGAGGGACACCGGGGAGCTGTTTTTT,CASSIATSGRDTGELFF
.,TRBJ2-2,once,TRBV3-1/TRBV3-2,TGTGCCAGCAGCCAAGTATTGGGGATCGGCACCGGGGAGCTGTTTTTT,CASSQVLGIGTGELFF
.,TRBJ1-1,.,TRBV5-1,TGCGCCAGCAGCCTCCTACAGAACACTGAAGCTTTCTTT,CASSLLQNTEAFF
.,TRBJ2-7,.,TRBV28,TGTGCCAGCACCGGGACCGACTACGAGCAGTACTTC,CASTGTDYEQYF
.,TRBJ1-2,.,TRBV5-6,TGTGCCAGCAGCTTGGTTCAGGGGCTAGGGAAGGGCTACACCTTC,CASSLVQGLGKGYTF
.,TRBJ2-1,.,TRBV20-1,TGCAGTGCTAGTGGTTTGAATGAGCAGTTCTTC,CSASGLNEQFF
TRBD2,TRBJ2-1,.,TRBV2,TGTGCCAGCAGTGATACCTGGGGGGGTCGCTACAATGAGCAGTTCTTC,CASSDTWGGRYNEQFF
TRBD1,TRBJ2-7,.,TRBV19,TGTGCCAGTACCTCAAGTAGGGGACAGGAATCTTACGAGCAGTACTTC,CASTSSRGQESYEQYF
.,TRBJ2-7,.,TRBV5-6,TGTGCCAGCAGCTTGAGTTGGGCTCAGGAGTACTACGAGCAGTACTTC,CASSLSWAQEYYEQYF
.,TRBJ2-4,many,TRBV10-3,TGTGCCATCAGTGAGTCCGGGACAGCCAAAAACATTCAGTACTTC,CAISESGTAKNIQYF
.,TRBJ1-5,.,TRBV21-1,TGTGCCAGCAGCAAAGCGGAGCAGACAAGATATAGCAATCAGCCCCAGCATTTT,CASSKAEQTRYSNQPQHF
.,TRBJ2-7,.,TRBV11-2,TGTGCCAGCAGCCCCCGAATGACAGCTATACTTCCCTACGAGCAGTACTTC,CASSPRMTAILPYEQYF
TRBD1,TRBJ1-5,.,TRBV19,TGTGCCAGTAGTATAGAGGGACAGTCCGGAACCCAGCATTTT,CASSIEGQSGTQHF
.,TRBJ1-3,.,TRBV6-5,TGTGCCAGCAGTATGGGCGCAGATGGAAACACCATATATTTT,CASSMGADGNTIYF
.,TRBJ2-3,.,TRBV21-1,TGTGCCAGCAGCCGTACAGATACGCAGTATTTT,CASSRTDTQYF
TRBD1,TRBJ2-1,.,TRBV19,TGTGCCAGTAGCCTGGACAGGAGCTCCTACAATGAGCAGTTCTTC,CASSLDRSSYNEQFF
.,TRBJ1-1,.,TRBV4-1,TGCGCCAGCAGCCAAGGATTGGATACCACAGGGAACACTGAAGCTTTCTTT,CASSQGLDTTGNTEAFF
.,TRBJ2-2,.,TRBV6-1,TGTGCCAGCAGTGAAGAACAGGGTCCCGGGGAGCTGTTTTTT,CASSEEQGPGELFF
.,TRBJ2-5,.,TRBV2,TGTGCCAGCAGATATCCGAGGGGTCCCCAAGAGACCCAGTACTTC,CASRYPRGPQETQYF
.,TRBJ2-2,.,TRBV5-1,TGCGCCAGCAGCTTGACAGGGGAGGGCACCGGGGAGCTGTTTTTT,CASSLTGEGTGELFF
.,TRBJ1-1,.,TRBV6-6,TGTGCCAGCACCCCGTTCCCAGGGAACACTGAAGCTTTCTTT,CASTPFPGNTEAFF
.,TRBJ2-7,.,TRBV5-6,TGTGCCAGCAGCTTAGAGGTCATCTACGAGCAGTACTTC,CASSLEVIYEQYF
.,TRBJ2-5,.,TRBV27,TGTGCCAGCAGTACCGACCCGGGGGAGACCCAGTACTTC,CASSTDPGETQYF
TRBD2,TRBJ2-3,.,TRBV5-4,TGTGCCAGCAGCTTGCGGGGGGGCACAGATACGCAGTATTTT,CASSLRGGTDTQYF
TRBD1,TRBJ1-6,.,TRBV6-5,TGTGCCAGCAGTTATTCCGACAGGGGACTTAATTCACCCCTCCACTTT,CASSYSDRGLNSPLHF
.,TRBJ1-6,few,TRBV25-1,TGTGCCAGCCGCCGTCCGGGACACCCCAATTCACCCCTCCACTTT,CASRRPGHPNSPLHF
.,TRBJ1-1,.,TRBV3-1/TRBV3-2,TGTGCCAGCAGCCAAGACGTGATGAACACTGAAGCTTTCTTT,CASSQDVMNTEAFF
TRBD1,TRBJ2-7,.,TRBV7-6,TGTGCCAGCAGCTCGGGACAGGGGGTCTCCTACGAGCAGTACTTC,CASSSGQGVSYEQYF
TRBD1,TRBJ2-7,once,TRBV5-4,TGTGCCAGCAGCTTGCCACAGGGGCAACCACACGAGCAGTACTTC,CASSLPQGQPHEQYF
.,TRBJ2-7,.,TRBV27,TGTGCCAGCGCTACAGGGACCCGCTACGAGCAGTACTTC,CASATGTRYEQYF
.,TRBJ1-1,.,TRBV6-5,TGTGCCAGCTCAAGAGGGGGGCTCCCTGAAGCTTTCTTT,CASSRGGLPEAFF
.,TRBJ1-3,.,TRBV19,TGTGCCAGTAGTCCGGGGCCGAGCTCTGGAAACACCATATATTTT,CASSPGPSSGNTIYF
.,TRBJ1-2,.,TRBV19,TGTGCCAGTAGTATTCCACCAGGAGGGCACGGCTATGGCTACACCTTC,CASSIPPGGHGYGYTF
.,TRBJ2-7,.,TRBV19,TGTGCCAGTAGTAGCCCCGGAACAGGGAAAAGCTCCTACGAGCAGTACTTC,CASSSPGTGKSSYEQYF
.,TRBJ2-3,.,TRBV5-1,TGCGCCAGCAGCCGGAGACAGGTTCTCCTATACACAGATACGCAGTATTTT,CASSRRQVLLYTDTQYF
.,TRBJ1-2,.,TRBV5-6,TGTGCCAGCAGCCCTGGACCGGACAACTATGGCTACACCTTC,CASSPGPDNYGYTF
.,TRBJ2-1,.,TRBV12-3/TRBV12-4,TGTGCCAGCAGACGGGACACCGACAATGAGCAGTTCTTC,CASRRDTDNEQFF
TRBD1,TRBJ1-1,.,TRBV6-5,TGTGCCAGCAGTTACTCGACAGGGGGCATGAACACTGAAGCTTTCTTT,CASSYSTGGMNTEAFF